This T cell receptor (beta chain) derives from a study of blood T cell repertoires in COVID-19. About the research overall: The United States, Italy and Spain provided the acute and convalescent COVID-19 samples. The analysed material was cDNA or gDNA that came from T cells, B-cell-depleted T cells, or PBMCs.

CDR1 SGHRS and CDR2 YFSETQ come from the germline V gene. V trimming: 1 base; J trimming: 1 base; junction bases outside the gene matches: 5. This CDR3 has 16 residues. Some clones are missing from TCRdb's copy, which holds only in-frame ones; the method was immunoSEQ multiplex PCR. The sample has under 450,000 clones, 89% seen once. The origin of this receptor is a woman aged 40 to 50 with COVID-19, enrolled during active disease. This chain joins TRBV5-1 and TRBJ1-1, with TRBD1 matching 9 bases. What was sequenced was peripheral blood. The CDR3 DNA follows: TGCGCCAGCAGCTTGTCCCCGACAGGGGGGAACACTGAAGCTTTCTTT. Encoded protein: CASSLSPTGGNTEAFF.